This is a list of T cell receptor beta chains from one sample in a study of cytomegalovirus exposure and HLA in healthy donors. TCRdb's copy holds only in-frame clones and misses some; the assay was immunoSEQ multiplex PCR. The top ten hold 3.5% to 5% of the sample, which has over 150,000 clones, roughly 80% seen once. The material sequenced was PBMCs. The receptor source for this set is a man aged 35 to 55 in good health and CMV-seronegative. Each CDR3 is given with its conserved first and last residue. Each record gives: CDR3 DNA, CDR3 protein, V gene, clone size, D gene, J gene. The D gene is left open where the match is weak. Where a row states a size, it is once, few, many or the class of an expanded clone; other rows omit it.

CDR3 DNA: TGTGCCAGCAGTGAACCAGGTTTCTACGAGCAGTACTTC
CDR3 protein: CASSEPGFYEQYF
V gene: TRBV6-1
clone size: -
D gene: -
J gene: TRBJ2-7

CDR3 DNA: TGTGCCAGCAGCGGAGAACCTGAGCGCGAGCAGTACTTC
CDR3 protein: CASSGEPEREQYF
V gene: TRBV7-9
clone size: -
D gene: -
J gene: TRBJ2-7

CDR3 DNA: TGCGCCAGCAGTACAGGGGGGGCCAATGAGCAGTTCTTC
CDR3 protein: CASSTGGANEQFF
V gene: TRBV10-1
clone size: -
D gene: -
J gene: TRBJ2-1

CDR3 DNA: TGTGCTAGCAGCTTAGAACTCGGCTCCTACGAGCAGTACTTC
CDR3 protein: CASSLELGSYEQYF
V gene: TRBV7-7
clone size: -
D gene: -
J gene: TRBJ2-7

CDR3 DNA: TGTGCCAGCAGCTTAGCTCTAGGCTTGGGCACAGATACGCAGTATTTT
CDR3 protein: CASSLALGLGTDTQYF
V gene: TRBV11-2
clone size: once
D gene: -
J gene: TRBJ2-3

CDR3 DNA: TGTGCCAGCTCAGTGGTTCTAGCCACTTACAATGAGCAGTTCTTC
CDR3 protein: CASSVVLATYNEQFF
V gene: TRBV13
clone size: -
D gene: -
J gene: TRBJ2-1

CDR3 DNA: TGTGCCAGCAGCTTAGGGGCAGGGAACCCTAACTATGGCTACACCTTC
CDR3 protein: CASSLGAGNPNYGYTF
V gene: TRBV11-2
clone size: once
D gene: -
J gene: TRBJ1-2

CDR3 DNA: TGTGCCAGCAGCTTCGGGGGGCCATCCGGGGAGCTGTTTTTT
CDR3 protein: CASSFGGPSGELFF
V gene: TRBV11-3
clone size: -
D gene: -
J gene: TRBJ2-2

CDR3 DNA: TGTGCCAGCAGCGACCCTGGGACAGTCAACACCGGGGAGCTGTTTTTT
CDR3 protein: CASSDPGTVNTGELFF
V gene: TRBV6-6
clone size: few
D gene: TRBD1
J gene: TRBJ2-2

CDR3 DNA: TGTGCCAGCAGTGACCTAAAGCGGGGATTATACAATGAGCAGTTCTTC
CDR3 protein: CASSDLKRGLYNEQFF
V gene: TRBV6-1
clone size: -
D gene: TRBD2
J gene: TRBJ2-1

CDR3 DNA: TGTGCCACCTCCTATCAGGACATTCAGTACTTC
CDR3 protein: CATSYQDIQYF
V gene: TRBV2
clone size: -
D gene: -
J gene: TRBJ2-4

CDR3 DNA: TGTGCCAGCAGCGTGGCAGAGGGATTTGGGACTGAAGCTTTCTTT
CDR3 protein: CASSVAEGFGTEAFF
V gene: TRBV7-9
clone size: -
D gene: -
J gene: TRBJ1-1

CDR3 DNA: TGCGCCAGCAGCCAAGTCCGGCAGGGGTCCCATCAGCCCCAGCATTTT
CDR3 protein: CASSQVRQGSHQPQHF
V gene: TRBV4-1
clone size: once
D gene: -
J gene: TRBJ1-5

CDR3 DNA: TGCGCCAGCACCGACAGTAACTATGGCTACACCTTC
CDR3 protein: CASTDSNYGYTF
V gene: TRBV5-1
clone size: -
D gene: -
J gene: TRBJ1-2

CDR3 DNA: TGTGCCAGCGTAGCGGGGGGTCGCTACAATGAGCAGTTCTTC
CDR3 protein: CASVAGGRYNEQFF
V gene: TRBV6-6
clone size: -
D gene: TRBD2
J gene: TRBJ2-1

CDR3 DNA: TGTGCCAGCAGCAAGGGGCTGCGCGTGACCCAGTACTTC
CDR3 protein: CASSKGLRVTQYF
V gene: TRBV2
clone size: -
D gene: -
J gene: TRBJ2-5

CDR3 DNA: TGTGCCAGCAGCTTAGACCCCAGACAGCTTACAGACTACGAGCAGTACTTC
CDR3 protein: CASSLDPRQLTDYEQYF
V gene: TRBV7-8
clone size: -
D gene: -
J gene: TRBJ2-7

CDR3 DNA: TGTGCCAGCAGCCAAAGAGGGACTAGCGGTGATCTAGCCAAAAACATTCAGTACTTC
CDR3 protein: CASSQRGTSGDLAKNIQYF
V gene: TRBV7-2
clone size: -
D gene: TRBD2
J gene: TRBJ2-4

CDR3 DNA: TGTGCCACCAGTCTGCACAGCAACAATCAGCCCCAGCATTTT
CDR3 protein: CATSLHSNNQPQHF
V gene: TRBV15
clone size: -
D gene: -
J gene: TRBJ1-5

CDR3 DNA: TGTGCCAGCAGCTCCGGGCCGGACAGGGCGAACGGTGAAAAACTGTTTTTT
CDR3 protein: CASSSGPDRANGEKLFF
V gene: TRBV7-9
clone size: -
D gene: TRBD1
J gene: TRBJ1-4

CDR3 DNA: TGTGCCAGCAGCCCCACCTCGGCGGGGGACTACAATGAGCAGTTCTTC
CDR3 protein: CASSPTSAGDYNEQFF
V gene: TRBV11-2
clone size: once
D gene: TRBD2
J gene: TRBJ2-1

CDR3 DNA: TGCGCCAGCAGCCAAGATCGAGGGTCTGGAAACACCATATATTTT
CDR3 protein: CASSQDRGSGNTIYF
V gene: TRBV4-1
clone size: -
D gene: -
J gene: TRBJ1-3

CDR3 DNA: TGTGCCAGCAGCTTAGCGGGAATGAACACTGAAGCTTTCTTT
CDR3 protein: CASSLAGMNTEAFF
V gene: TRBV11-2
clone size: once
D gene: -
J gene: TRBJ1-1